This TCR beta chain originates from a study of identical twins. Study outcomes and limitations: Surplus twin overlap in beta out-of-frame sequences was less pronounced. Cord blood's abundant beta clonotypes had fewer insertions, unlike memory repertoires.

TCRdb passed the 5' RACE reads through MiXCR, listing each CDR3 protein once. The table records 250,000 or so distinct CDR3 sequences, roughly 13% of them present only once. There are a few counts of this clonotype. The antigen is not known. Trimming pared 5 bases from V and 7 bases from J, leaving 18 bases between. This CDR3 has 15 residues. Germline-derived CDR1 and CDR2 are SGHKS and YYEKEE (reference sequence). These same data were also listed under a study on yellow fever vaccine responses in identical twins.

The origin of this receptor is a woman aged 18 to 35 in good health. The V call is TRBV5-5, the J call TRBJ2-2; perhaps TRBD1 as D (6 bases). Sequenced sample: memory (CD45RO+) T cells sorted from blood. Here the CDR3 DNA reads TGTGCCAGCAGGGGATTCAGGGGCCTCGACGGGGAGCTGTTTTTT. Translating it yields CASRGFRGLDGELFF.